The TCR beta chain under discussion was sequenced for a study of vaccination and CD4 T cells after COVID-19. Study information: Convalescent patients were SARS-CoV-2 positive by nasal swab PCR; nine mild, one severe.

The Oncomine TCR Beta short-read assay generated sequence data from the DNA of cultured CD4+ T cells. One entry per CDR3 protein results from TCRdb running MiXCR on the PCR reads. Of some 10,000 distinct CDR3 sequences in the sample, approximately 60% were seen once. Sample treatment: roughly 11-day PBMC culture with coronavirus spike peptide pools or control peptides (ViraFEST assay). Negative selection separated CD4+ T cells from approximately 10-day cultures. Looked up from germline, CDR1 is GTSNPN and CDR2 is SVGIG (reference sequence). CDR3 length equals 11 residues. Trimming took off 3 bases at V and 10 bases at J, with 10 bases between the two ends. As for this clonotype: Its target is not known.

Source material: CD4+ T cells from blood, cultured in vitro. The gene calls are TRBV30 and TRBJ2-1; no clear D gene. The TCR comes from a human donor who had recovered from COVID-19. This chain's CDR3 is CAWSDREEQFF. Here the CDR3 DNA reads TGTGCCTGGAGCGATCGTGAGGAGCAGTTCTTC.